The 21 T cell receptor beta chains given below trace back to one sample, sequenced in a study of identical twins. One entry per CDR3 protein, called by TCRdb with MiXCR from the 5' RACE reads. This repertoire shows about 330,000 distinct CDR3 sequences, 9% to 15% found once; its top ten account for around 7.8%. These same data were also listed under a study on yellow fever vaccine responses in identical twins.

Sequences were obtained from CD8+ T cells sorted from blood. Receptors originate from a young woman in good health.

The chain has TRBV7-8 and TRBJ2-1; D unresolved. The CDR3 extends over 15 amino acids. Germline values: CDR1 SGHVS, CDR2 FQNEAQ. Trimming pared 0 bases from V and 10 bases from J, leaving 16 bases between. Here the CDR3 DNA reads TGTGCCAGCAGCTTAGCGGGCAGGACCACTTTGGAGCAGTTCTTC. It encodes CASSLAGRTTLEQFF.

Points on this clonotype: A read error may account for a junction end that differs from germline. The rearrangement joins TRBV6-1 to TRBJ2-2; D is undetermined. The CDR3 contains 12 residues. CDR1 and CDR2 (germline): MNHNS, SASEGT. CDR3 in DNA: TGTGCCAGCAATGAAGGTTCTGGGGAGCTGTTTTTT. Translating gives CASNEGSGELFF.

This clonotype was observed a handful of times. The genes are TRBV20-1 and TRBJ1-2; D may be TRBD1 (5 bases). The CDR3 sequence is 15 residues long. Germline loops: CDR1 DFQATT, CDR2 SNEGSKA (reference sequence). V was pared by 1 base and J by 3 bases, with 15 bases between. CDR3 coding DNA: TGCAGTGCTAGAGTGGTAGGGACTGAGGACTATGGCTACACCTTC. It encodes CSARVVGTEDYGYTF.

The DNA of the CDR3 is TGTGCCAGCAGCACATCGACAGCAGCCCACAATGAGCAGTTCTTC. Translating it yields CASSTSTAAHNEQFF. The chain links TRBV7-9 to TRBJ2-1, with D tentatively TRBD1 (5 bases). CDR3 length equals 15 residues. Trimming pared 5 bases from V and 5 bases from J, leaving 16 bases between. Per the germline V gene, CDR1 is SEHNR and CDR2 is FQNEAQ (reference sequence).

V is TRBV4-1 and J is TRBJ2-1, with TRBD2 matching over 12 bases. Germline assignment: CDR1 MGHRA and CDR2 YSYEKL. The CDR3 spans 15 residues. After removal of 4 bases from V and 10 bases from J, the junction contained 8 bases not matched to a gene. The CDR3 spells CASSRRLAGVEEQFF. The CDR3 DNA is TGCGCCAGCAGCCGAAGACTAGCGGGAGTCGAAGAGCAGTTCTTC.

In this sample, this clonotype turned up a few times. The chain uses TRBV14 and TRBJ2-5, with D possibly being TRBD2 (6 bases). Trimming cost V 4 bases and J 4 bases, with 16 bases left between them. The CDR3 is 15 amino acids. Per the germline V gene, CDR1 is SGHDN and CDR2 is FVKESK. CDR3 coding DNA: TGTGCCAGCAGCCCGCCCGATAGGGGAGGAGAGACCCAGTACTTC. Amino acid sequence: CASSPPDRGGETQYF.

The chain's CDR3 is CASSTTGPASGNTIYF. The DNA of the CDR3 is TGTGCCAGCAGTACCACGGGACCGGCCTCTGGAAACACCATATATTTT. J is TRBJ1-3 and V is TRBV27; D is perhaps TRBD1 (5 bases). Germline V lookup: CDR1 MNHEY, CDR2 SMNVEV (reference sequence). The CDR3 totals 16 residues. Trimming shortened V by 5 bases and J by 0 bases, and 14 bases separated the two germline ends.

This clonotype has more than one count but fewer than ten. The chain recombines TRBV6-4 with TRBJ1-6; D remains unclear. Germline V lookup: CDR1 MRHNA, CDR2 SNTAGT. Trimming took 4 bases from V and 5 from J, leaving 6 bases between them. The length of the CDR3 is 13 residues. CDR3 sequence reads: CASSAGDNSPLHF. Written as DNA, the CDR3 is TGTGCCAGCAGTGCCGGGGATAATTCACCCCTCCACTTT.

This clonotype was seen a few times. The rearrangement links TRBV20-1 to TRBJ2-3; 8 nucleotides agree with TRBD2. The junction had 18 bases not matched to a gene; V was cut back by 0 bases and J by 1 base. In germline, CDR1 is DFQATT, CDR2 SNEGSKA (reference sequence). CDR3 length: 20 amino acids. DNA for the CDR3: TGCAGTGCTAGAGACCGACTAATAAGCGGGAGCTCCCCGGGCACAGATACGCAGTATTTT. Translating gives CSARDRLISGSSPGTDTQYF.

The chain is built from TRBV3-1 and TRBJ2-2; TRBD2 aligns across 14 bases. Trimming at V came to 7 bases and at J to 4 bases, leaving 14 bases not matched to a gene. There are 19 residues in the CDR3. The germline V gene encodes CDR1 LGHDT and CDR2 YNNKEL (reference sequence). CDR3 amino acids: CASTSERTSGRIRTGELFF. DNA of the CDR3: TGTGCCAGCACCTCAGAAAGGACTAGCGGGAGGATACGCACCGGGGAGCTGTTTTTT.

This clonotype occurred a few times. The V gene is TRBV11-1, the J gene TRBJ2-2, with TRBD1 as a possible D gene (6 bases). The CDR3 runs to 19 residues. V dropped 5 bases and J dropped 4 bases, with 26 bases sitting between them. Germline-derived CDR1 and CDR2 are SGHAT and FQDESV (reference sequence). The CDR3 DNA sequence: TGTGCCAGCAGCCCTGCTAGGGGCCCTCGCAGGGGAGTCACCGGGGAGCTGTTTTTT. This translates into CASSPARGPRRGVTGELFF.

The V call is TRBV27, the J call TRBJ2-1; 9 bases are a match to TRBD1. The V gene's germline CDR1 is MNHEY and CDR2 SMNVEV (reference sequence). V lost 9 bases to trimming and J lost 4 bases; unmatched junction nucleotides: 7. The CDR3 is 14 amino acids. CDR3 sequence reads: CASRTGGSYNEQFF. Here the CDR3 DNA reads TGTGCCAGTAGAACAGGGGGCTCATACAATGAGCAGTTCTTC.

This clonotype has a handful of counts. This chain uses TRBV7-7 with TRBJ1-5; D uncertain. Germline CDR1 reads SSHAT; CDR2 reads FNYEAQ (reference sequence). Trimming left V 0 bases short and J 4 bases short, with 4 bases between. The CDR3 has 13 residues. This chain's CDR3 is CASSLAENQPQHF. The CDR3 nucleotides are TGTGCCAGCAGCTTAGCGGAAAATCAGCCCCAGCATTTT.

This clonotype was seen a few times. This chain uses TRBV28 with TRBJ2-7, with D perhaps assigned TRBD1 or TRBD2 (5 bases each). The V end was cut by 6 bases, the J end by 0 bases, with 18 bases between. The CDR3 is 16 amino acids. Germline values: CDR1 MDHEN, CDR2 SYDVKM. CDR3 sequence: CASSPDPGPSSYEQYF. CDR3 in DNA: TGTGCCAGCAGCCCGGATCCGGGACCGAGCTCCTACGAGCAGTACTTC.

The chain combines TRBV4-1 with TRBJ2-5; perhaps D is TRBD1 or TRBD2 (5 bases each). V shed 4 bases and J shed 3 bases, with 6 bases lying between them. CDR3 length: 12 amino acids. Germline V gene sequence: CDR1 MGHRA, CDR2 YSYEKL. In nucleotides, the CDR3 is TGCGCCAGCAGCCGGGACGAAGAGACCCAGTACTTC. Amino acids: CASSRDEETQYF.

This clonotype appeared a few times. The chain couples TRBV4-1 to TRBJ2-3; D is unclear. Trimming removed 5 bases from V and 2 bases from J, with 20 bases in between. The CDR3 is 17 residues long. CDR1 is MGHRA and CDR2 is YSYEKL in the germline V gene. The chain's CDR3 is CASSEAQFESVTDTQYF. The CDR3 DNA reads as TGCGCCAGCAGCGAAGCCCAGTTTGAGAGTGTCACAGATACGCAGTATTTT.

This clonotype was seen only once. DNA for the CDR3: TGTGCCAGCAGCGGACGCTTCGGGACAGGGGGCTACAATGAGCAGTTCTTC. As protein: CASSGRFGTGGYNEQFF. V usage is TRBV7-6 and J usage is TRBJ2-1, with 11 bases fitting TRBD1. Germline V gene data show CDR1 as SGHVS and CDR2 as FNYEAQ. The CDR3 has 17 amino acids. V shed 5 bases, J shed 3 bases, and the junction held 9 bases outside the gene matches. Combining the CDR3 with reference TRBV7-6 and TRBJ2-1 gives the whole variable domain GAGVSQSPRYKVTKRGQDVALRCDPISGHVSLYWYRQALGQGPEFLTYFNYEAQQDKSGLPNDRFSAERPEGSISTLTIQRTEQRDSAMYRCASSGRFGTGGYNEQFFGPGTRLTVL.

Regarding this clonotype: A read error may explain this, as a much larger clone is one base away. V gene TRBV6-5 combines with J gene TRBJ2-1, with a tentative D call TRBD2 (5 bases). CDR1 MNHEY and CDR2 SVGAGI come from the germline V gene. The CDR3 is 11 residues long. V dropped 2 bases and J dropped 9 bases, with 5 bases sitting between them. The CDR3 DNA follows: TGTGCCAGCAGTTACGCGGGTGAGCAGTTCTTC. It codes for CASSYAGEQFF.

This clonotype was seen only once. The chain recombines TRBV19 with TRBJ1-1; unclear D gene. Trimming shortened V by 6 bases and J by 3 bases, and 20 bases separated the two germline ends. The germline CDR1 and CDR2 sequences are LNHDA and SQIVND (reference sequence). The CDR3 spans 16 residues. CDR3 DNA sequence: TGTGCCAGTAGCCCTCGTGCGCTGGGTTGGGACACTGAAGCTTTCTTT. It specifies CASSPRALGWDTEAFF.

This clonotype was seen many times. This rearrangement joins TRBV28 to TRBJ2-7, with TRBD1 matching 7 bases. Trimming cost V 4 bases and J 3 bases; bases outside gene matches: 12. Per germline, CDR1 MDHEN and CDR2 SYDVKM. This CDR3 comprises 16 residues. The CDR3 here is CASSYLARDSHYEQYF. CDR3 sequence (DNA): TGTGCCAGCAGTTATCTGGCCCGGGACAGTCACTACGAGCAGTACTTC.

This clonotype was counted only a few times. The J gene is TRBJ2-1, the V gene TRBV12-3 or TRBV12-4; the match to TRBD2 covers 9 bases. The CDR3 length is 16 residues. Trimming cost V 6 bases and J 4 bases; bases outside gene matches: 10. CDR3 nucleotide sequence: TGTGCCAGCAGAACGATCTGGCGGGGGGGTTACAATGAGCAGTTCTTC. Its translation: CASRTIWRGGYNEQFF.